Listed below are T cell receptor beta chains from one sample, sequenced in a study of human T cells and chemical hapten exposure. From the RACE reads, TCRdb called clonotypes with MiXCR, one entry per CDR3 protein. The sample lists 40,000 or so distinct CDR3 sequences; roughly a tenth were seen once. Material: whole blood, obtained in connection with sensitization to the hapten diphenylcyclopropenone (DPC). These receptors all come from a man under 40 with alopecia areata. Some clones in this sample may be carry-over from other donors' samples. Both conserved end residues are part of each CDR3. D genes are given only for firm matches. A clone size is listed for some rows: how often the clone was seen (once, few, many), or a class if it is expanded.

cdr3_nt cdr3_aa d_call clone_size j_call v_call
TGTGCCAGCAGGGTCACTATGACAGGGGGAATCAATGAGCAGTTCTTC CASRVTMTGGINEQFF TRBD1 few TRBJ2-1 TRBV2
TGTGCCAGCAGGAGAGGAGATACGCAGTATTTT CASRRGDTQYF - many TRBJ2-3 TRBV7-2
TGCAGTGCTAGACCAGAAGACAGGGTACACTATGGCTACACCTTC CSARPEDRVHYGYTF TRBD1 many TRBJ1-2 TRBV20-1
TGCAGCGTTGCACCGACAGGGGGTATGACCGGGGAGCTGTTTTTT CSVAPTGGMTGELFF TRBD1 few TRBJ2-2 TRBV29-1
TGTGCCAGCAGCCAAGGAGCCGATAGCAATCAGCCCCAGCATTTT CASSQGADSNQPQHF - many TRBJ1-5 TRBV3-1
TGTGCCAGCAGTTACTCGATCCGGAGCAGCAACTATGGCTACACCTTC CASSYSIRSSNYGYTF - - TRBJ1-2 TRBV6-2/TRBV6-3
TGTGCCAGCAGCTTGAGGGTTAACACAGACACGCAGTATTTT CASSLRVNTDTQYF - - TRBJ2-3 TRBV5-4
TGCAGTGCTAGAGGAGGCAGGGCCACCGACCTAAACATTCAGTACTTC CSARGGRATDLNIQYF - - TRBJ2-4 TRBV20-1
TGCAGTGCTCCTAACCGACAGGTTGCCTACGAGCAGTACTTC CSAPNRQVAYEQYF - - TRBJ2-7 TRBV20-1
TGTGCCAGCAGTGCTAGCGGGAGGGCCTGGTCCAAAAACATTCAGTACTTC CASSASGRAWSKNIQYF TRBD2 many TRBJ2-4 TRBV11-2
TGCGCCAGCAGCCCCGGGACAGGGACCAATGAGCAGTTCTTC CASSPGTGTNEQFF TRBD1 - TRBJ2-1 TRBV4-3
TGTGCCACCAGCAGAGATCAGTCTAGGGGGCGTGCTGAAGCTTTCTTT CATSRDQSRGRAEAFF TRBD1 - TRBJ1-1 TRBV15
TGTGCCAGTCTCCGATTTTCTAATGAAAAACTGTTTTTT CASLRFSNEKLFF - few TRBJ1-4 TRBV2
TGTGCCAGCAGAGACTCTGGGGCCAACGTCCTGACTTTC CASRDSGANVLTF - many TRBJ2-6 TRBV6-2/TRBV6-3
TGCAGTGCCCGAAGGGGGGCGGGAAGCTCCTACAATGAGCAGTTCTTC CSARRGAGSSYNEQFF - - TRBJ2-1 TRBV20-1
TGTGCCAGCAGCTTGGCGGGGTCGATCCCCAACTACGAGCAGTACTTC CASSLAGSIPNYEQYF - many TRBJ2-7 TRBV5-5
TGCGCCAGCAATTCCGCGGCAGAAGGTGAAGCTTTCTTT CASNSAAEGEAFF - many TRBJ1-1 TRBV5-1
TGCGCCAGCAGCCATACCAGCGGGATGAACACCGGGGAGCTGTTTTTT CASSHTSGMNTGELFF TRBD2 many TRBJ2-2 TRBV4-3
TGCAGCGTTGAGATTTATAATGAGCAGTTCTTC CSVEIYNEQFF - many TRBJ2-1 TRBV29-1
TGTGCCAGCACTTTCGGGGACAGGGGGCGGGATGAGCAGTTCTTC CASTFGDRGRDEQFF TRBD1 many TRBJ2-1 TRBV2
TGTGCCAGCAGCCAAGCGGAGACAGGGGCTAATGAAAAACTGTTTTTT CASSQAETGANEKLFF TRBD1 - TRBJ1-4 TRBV3-1
TGTGCCAGCAGCCTTATTGGCCCCGGAGGGCCGGGGAATGAGCAGTTCTTC CASSLIGPGGPGNEQFF - many TRBJ2-1 TRBV4-2
TGCGCCAGCAGCCCCTCTTCCACTATGAACACTGAAGCTTTCTTT CASSPSSTMNTEAFF - - TRBJ1-1 TRBV5-1
TGTGCCAGCCAGGGGGCTAGAAATGAAAAACTGTTTTTT CASQGARNEKLFF TRBD1 many TRBJ1-4 TRBV2
TGCAGTGCTAGAGAGGACAGGGTCTCTGGCTACACCTTC CSAREDRVSGYTF TRBD1 few TRBJ1-2 TRBV20-1
TGTGCCAGCAGTCCGGGAGTAAGGGTGGATCAGCCCCAGCATTTT CASSPGVRVDQPQHF - many TRBJ1-5 TRBV6-1